This T cell receptor (beta chain) was sequenced for a study of T cell responses to AZD1222 COVID-19 vaccine. In the study overall: Analysis merged second doses at about 4 or about 12 weeks. Findings of the study overall: Following two doses of AZD1222, Spike-specific TCR breadth and depth rose. The donor group comprised mostly white British people and more females; the analysis possibly underestimated clonal diversity.

Using immunoSEQ multiplex PCR, the repertoire was profiled, and TCRdb retains in-frame clones only, with some absent. This table has some 150,000 clones, 90% appearing once. This clone was seen more than once but under ten times. Its antigen is not known. Sequenced here: peripheral blood, sampled on day 0 of AZD1222 vaccination. This TCR derives from an adult in good health.

This CDR3 is CASSITTETQYF. CDR3 bases: TGTGCCAGCAGCATAACCACAGAGACCCAGTACTTC. The chain couples TRBV7-2 to TRBJ2-5; D not resolved. In germline, CDR1 is SGHTA, CDR2 FQGNSA. The CDR3 totals 12 residues. Trimming shortened V by 5 bases and J by 4 bases, and 8 bases separated the two germline ends.